This T cell receptor beta chain is drawn from a study of blood T cell repertoires in COVID-19. The table came from immunoSEQ multiplex PCR; TCRdb's copy has only in-frame clones and leaves some out. The data show 120,000 to 150,000 clones, with roughly 79% seen just once and 8% to 9% held by the top ten. V dropped 2 bases and J dropped 2 bases, with 9 bases sitting between them. The CDR3 has 14 residues. Germline V lookup: CDR1 SGHTA, CDR2 FQGTGA. Sequencing was done on a sample of peripheral blood. This chain joins TRBV7-3 and TRBJ1-1; maybe TRBD1 (6 bases). The TCR comes from a human donor with acute or convalescent COVID-19. The donor label of this sample is uncertain. CDR3: CASSLGTPNTEAFF. The CDR3 DNA is TGTGCCAGCAGCTTAGGGACACCCAACACTGAAGCTTTCTTT.